Detailed here is one TCR beta chain. This clonotype was found a few times. Its cognate antigen has yet to be identified. No quality values exist for individual bases; no much larger clone is one base distant. Lymph node samples came from the axillary draining lymph nodes of breast cancer patients. The entry originates in a study of breast tumors, draining lymph nodes, adjacent tissues listed by TCRdb under 2016. Background on the whole study: In breast cancer patients, the study compared the TCR beta repertoires of tumor, adjacent nontumor tissue and axillary lymph nodes. The study was designed to assess the relationships and possible T-cell exchange between tumor, surrounding tissue and draining lymph node repertoires in human breast cancer.

The sequencing machine was an Illumina HiSeq 2000. TCR beta chain libraries were generated by multiplex PCR amplification. High-throughput sequencing was used to analyze the amplified TCR beta chain products. Starting from the raw public reads, TCRdb applied fastp trimming at Q25, assembled clones with MiXCR and retained in-frame beta chains. One record per CDR3 amino acid sequence lists the most common genes and DNA. The sample table lists 80,000 to 130,000 distinct CDR3 sequences, around 20% of them with a count of one. Approximately 1.3% of the sample lies in the top ten. CDR3 length: 16 amino acids, cysteine to phenylalanine. The sequence is cut down to CDR3 DNA, 48 bases in frame from base 1. The germline V end is reduced by 3 bases and the J end by 4 bases; junction bases left unmatched: 3. Via the germline V gene (reference sequence), CDR1 is GTSNPN and CDR2 SVGIG. Overall results and qualifications from the work: The study presented the conclusion that tumor T cells originate in lymph nodes as consistent with a hypothesis, not as something directly demonstrated. Tumors showed preferential V and J gene usage, and their T-cell repertoire diversity fell below that of lymph nodes yet above that of nontumor tissue. The data were judged consistent with most tumor T cells deriving from the lymph node and then expanding within tumor tissue. Tumor and nontumor tissue repertoires were found to be significantly more similar in luminal-like than in basal-like breast cancer.

The chain couples TRBV30 to TRBJ2-2; 15 central bases correspond to TRBD2. Sequencing was carried out using axillary lymph node tissue. This TCR derives from a female donor with breast cancer. Some clones in this sample may be carry-over from other donors' samples. The nucleotides read TGTGCCTGGAGGGGGGGACTAGCGGGGGGCACCGGGGAGCTGTTTTTT. Its protein is CAWRGGLAGGTGELFF.